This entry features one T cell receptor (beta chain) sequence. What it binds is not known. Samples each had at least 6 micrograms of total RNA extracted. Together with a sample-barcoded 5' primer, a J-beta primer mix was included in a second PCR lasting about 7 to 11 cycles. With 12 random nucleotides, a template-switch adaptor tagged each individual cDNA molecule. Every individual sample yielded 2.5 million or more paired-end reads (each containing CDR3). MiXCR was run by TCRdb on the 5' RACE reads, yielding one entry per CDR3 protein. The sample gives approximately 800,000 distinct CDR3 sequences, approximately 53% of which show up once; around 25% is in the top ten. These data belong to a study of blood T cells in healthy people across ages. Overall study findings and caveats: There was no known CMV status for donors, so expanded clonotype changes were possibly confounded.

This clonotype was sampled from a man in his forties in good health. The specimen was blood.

The chain's CDR3 is CASSQNSGSNEQYF. CDR3 coding DNA: TGCGCCAGCAGCCAAAATAGCGGGAGTAACGAGCAGTACTTC. The chain uses TRBV4-3 and TRBJ2-7; 9 nucleotides match TRBD2. The CDR3 contains 14 residues. Germline trimming cut 2 bases from V and 5 bases from J; bases unmatched to any gene: 4. Germline-derived CDR1 and CDR2 are LGHNA and YSLEER.